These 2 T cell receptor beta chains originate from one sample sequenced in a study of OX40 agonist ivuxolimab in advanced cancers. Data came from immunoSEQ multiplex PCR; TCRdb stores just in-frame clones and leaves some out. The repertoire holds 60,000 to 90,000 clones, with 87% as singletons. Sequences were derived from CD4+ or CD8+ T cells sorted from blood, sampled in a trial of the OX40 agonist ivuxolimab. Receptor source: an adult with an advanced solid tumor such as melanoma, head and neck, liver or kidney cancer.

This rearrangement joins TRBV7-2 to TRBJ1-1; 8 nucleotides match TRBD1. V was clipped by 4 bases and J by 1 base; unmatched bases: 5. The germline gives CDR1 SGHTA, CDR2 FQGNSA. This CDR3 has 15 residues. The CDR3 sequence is CASSSDRAWNTEAFF. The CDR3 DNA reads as TGTGCCAGCAGCTCGGACAGGGCGTGGAACACTGAAGCTTTCTTT.

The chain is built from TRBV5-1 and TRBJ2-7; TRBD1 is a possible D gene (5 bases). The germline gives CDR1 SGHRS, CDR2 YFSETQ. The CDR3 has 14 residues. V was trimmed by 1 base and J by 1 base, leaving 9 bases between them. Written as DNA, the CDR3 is TGCGCCAGCAGCTTGAGACAGCGATCCTACGAGCAGTACTTC. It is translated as CASSLRQRSYEQYF.